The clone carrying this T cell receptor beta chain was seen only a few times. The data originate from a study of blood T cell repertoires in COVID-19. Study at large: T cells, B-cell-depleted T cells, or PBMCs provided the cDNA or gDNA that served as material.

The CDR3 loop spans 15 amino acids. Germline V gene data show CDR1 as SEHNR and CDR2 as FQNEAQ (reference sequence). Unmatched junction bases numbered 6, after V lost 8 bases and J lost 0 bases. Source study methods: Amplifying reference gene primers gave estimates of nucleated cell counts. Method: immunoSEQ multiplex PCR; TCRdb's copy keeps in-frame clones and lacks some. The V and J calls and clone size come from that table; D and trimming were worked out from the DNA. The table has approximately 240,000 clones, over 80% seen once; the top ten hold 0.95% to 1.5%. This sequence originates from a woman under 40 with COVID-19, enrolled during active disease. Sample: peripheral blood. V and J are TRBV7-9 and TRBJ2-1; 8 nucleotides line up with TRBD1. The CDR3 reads CASAPTGGSYNEQFF. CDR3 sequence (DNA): TGTGCCAGCGCCCCCACAGGGGGCTCCTACAATGAGCAGTTCTTC.